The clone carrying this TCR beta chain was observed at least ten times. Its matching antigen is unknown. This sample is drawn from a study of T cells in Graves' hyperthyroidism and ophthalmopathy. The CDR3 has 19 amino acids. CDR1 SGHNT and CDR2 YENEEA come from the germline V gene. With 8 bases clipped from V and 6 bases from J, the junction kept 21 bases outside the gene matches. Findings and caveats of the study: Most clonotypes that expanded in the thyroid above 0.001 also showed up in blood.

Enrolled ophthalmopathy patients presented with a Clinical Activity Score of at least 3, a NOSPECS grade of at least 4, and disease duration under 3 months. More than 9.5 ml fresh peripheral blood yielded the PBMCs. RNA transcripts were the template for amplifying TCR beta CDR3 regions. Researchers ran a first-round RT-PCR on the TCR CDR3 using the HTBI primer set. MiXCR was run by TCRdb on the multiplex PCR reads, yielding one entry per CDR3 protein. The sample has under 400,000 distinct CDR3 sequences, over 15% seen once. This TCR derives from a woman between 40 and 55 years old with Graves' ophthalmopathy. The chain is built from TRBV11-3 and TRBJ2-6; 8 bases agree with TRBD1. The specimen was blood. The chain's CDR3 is CASRAGTGRGRITANVLTF. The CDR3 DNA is TGTGCCAGCCGGGCGGGGACAGGTCGGGGAAGAATCACGGCCAACGTCCTGACTTTC.